This T cell receptor beta chain emerged from a study of blood T cell repertoires in COVID-19. Study background: Material from acute and convalescent COVID-19 was sourced from the United States, Italy and Spain. The cDNA or gDNA used as material had been derived from T cells, B-cell-depleted T cells, or PBMCs.

V dropped 5 bases and J dropped 4 bases, with 17 bases sitting between them. The length of the CDR3 is 16 residues. Germline CDR1 reads SGHTA; CDR2 reads FQGNSA. Data came from immunoSEQ multiplex PCR; TCRdb stores just in-frame clones and leaves some out. This table holds about 160,000 clones, 65% to 90% found once. This chain joins TRBV7-2 and TRBJ2-2; possible D gene TRBD2, 5 bases. The sequenced sample was peripheral blood. This TCR was recovered from a man aged 70 or older with acute or convalescent COVID-19. The CDR3 bases are TGTGCCAGCAGCCTACGAGGGTCGCGAGGCACCGGGGAGCTGTTTTTT. Residues: CASSLRGSRGTGELFF.